This TCR beta chain was captured by sequencing in a study of blood T cells in healthy people across ages. Ten or more counts support this clonotype. The CDR3 runs 16 residues. V shed 4 bases, J shed 4 bases, and the junction held 7 bases outside the gene matches. In germline, CDR1 is MNHEY, CDR2 SVGAGI. The second PCR ran roughly 6 to 11 cycles with a sample-barcoded 5' primer and J-beta primers. TCRdb used MiXCR to reprocess the 5' RACE reads, holding one entry per CDR3 protein. Of around 650,000 distinct CDR3 sequences listed, around 32% are singletons. The source of this sequence is a woman at least 80 years old in good health. Sequenced material: blood. This chain uses TRBV6-5 with TRBJ2-6; 7 bases map to TRBD1. CDR3 protein: CASSSLKGAGANVLTF. The CDR3, as DNA: TGTGCCAGCAGTTCCCTGAAGGGGGCCGGGGCCAACGTCCTGACTTTC.